This T cell receptor (beta chain) is drawn from a study of T cells after somatic rescue of genetic block. CDR1 SGDLS and CDR2 YYNGEE come from the germline V gene. Trimming took 4 bases from V and 2 from J, leaving 8 bases between them. The CDR3 contains 13 residues. Repertoires were generated with immunoSEQ multiplex PCR, while TCRdb's copy carries only in-frame clones and drops some. The data show over 12,000 clones, approximately 75% seen once. The chain uses TRBV9 and TRBJ2-3; D is unresolved. The sequenced material came from peripheral blood mononuclear cells (PBMCs). The receptor was derived from a boy younger than 18. In nucleotides, the CDR3 is TGTGCCAGCAGCCTGGCAGTCACAGATACGCAGTATTTT. Encoded protein: CASSLAVTDTQYF.